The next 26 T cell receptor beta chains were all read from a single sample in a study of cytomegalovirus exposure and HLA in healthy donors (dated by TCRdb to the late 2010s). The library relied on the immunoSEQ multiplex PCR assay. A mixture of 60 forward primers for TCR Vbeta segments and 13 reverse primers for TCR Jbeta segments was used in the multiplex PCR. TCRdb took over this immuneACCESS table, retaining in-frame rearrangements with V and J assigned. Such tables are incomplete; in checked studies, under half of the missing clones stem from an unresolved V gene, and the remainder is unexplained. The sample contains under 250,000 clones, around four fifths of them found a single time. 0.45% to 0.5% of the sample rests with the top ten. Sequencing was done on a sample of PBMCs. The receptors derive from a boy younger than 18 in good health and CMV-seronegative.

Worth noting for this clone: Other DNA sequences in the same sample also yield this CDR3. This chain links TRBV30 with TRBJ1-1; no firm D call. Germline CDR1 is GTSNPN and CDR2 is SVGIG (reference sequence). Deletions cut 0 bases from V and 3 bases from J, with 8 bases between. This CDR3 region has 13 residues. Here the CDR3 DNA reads TGTGCCTGGAGTGTACTACGCGACACTGAAGCTTTCTTT. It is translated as CAWSVLRDTEAFF.

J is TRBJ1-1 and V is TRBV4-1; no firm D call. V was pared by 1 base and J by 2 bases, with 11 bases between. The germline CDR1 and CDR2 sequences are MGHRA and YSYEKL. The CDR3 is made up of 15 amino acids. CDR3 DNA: TGCGCCAGCAGCCAAGTGACGGGTGGAAACACTGAAGCTTTCTTT. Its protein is CASSQVTGGNTEAFF.

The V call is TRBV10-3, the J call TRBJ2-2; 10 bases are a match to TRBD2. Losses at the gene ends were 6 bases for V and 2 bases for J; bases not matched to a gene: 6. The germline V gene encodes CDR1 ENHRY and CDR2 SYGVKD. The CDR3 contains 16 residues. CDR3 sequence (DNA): TGTGCCATCAGCCCTGGACTAGCGGTAAACACCGGGGAGCTGTTTTTT. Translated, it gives CAISPGLAVNTGELFF.

The CDR3 bases are TGTGCCAGCAGCTTAGACAGCGGGCCCCACTATGGCTACACCTTC. It codes for CASSLDSGPHYGYTF. The V call is TRBV7-9, the J call TRBJ1-2, with no clear D. This CDR3 is built from 15 residues. Germline CDR1 is SEHNR and CDR2 is FQNEAQ (reference sequence). With 1 base removed from V and 3 bases from J, the gap between germline ends came to 12 bases.

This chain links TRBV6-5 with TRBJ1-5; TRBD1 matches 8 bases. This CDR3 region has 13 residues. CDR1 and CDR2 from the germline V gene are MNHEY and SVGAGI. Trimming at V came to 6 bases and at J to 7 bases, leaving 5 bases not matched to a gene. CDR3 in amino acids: CASRDREVQPQHF. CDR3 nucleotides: TGTGCCAGCAGGGACAGGGAAGTCCAGCCCCAGCATTTT.

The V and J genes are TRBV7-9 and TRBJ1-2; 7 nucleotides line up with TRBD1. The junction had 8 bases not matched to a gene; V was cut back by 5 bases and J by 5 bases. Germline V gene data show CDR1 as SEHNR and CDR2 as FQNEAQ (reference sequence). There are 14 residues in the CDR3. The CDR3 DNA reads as TGTGCCAGCAGCCGTGGGACAGCAACTTATGGCTACACCTTC. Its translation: CASSRGTATYGYTF. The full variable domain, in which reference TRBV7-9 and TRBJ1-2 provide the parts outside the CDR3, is DTGVSQNPRHKITKRGQNVTFRCDPISEHNRLYWYRQTLGQGPEFLTYFQNEAQLEKSRLLSDRFSAERPKGSFSTLEIQRTEQGDSAMYLCASSRGTATYGYTFGSGTRLTVV.

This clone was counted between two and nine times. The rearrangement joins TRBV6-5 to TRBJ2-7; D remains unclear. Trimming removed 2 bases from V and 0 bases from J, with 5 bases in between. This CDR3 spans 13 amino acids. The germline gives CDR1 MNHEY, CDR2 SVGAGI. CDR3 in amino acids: CASSYRSSYEQYF. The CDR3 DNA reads TGTGCCAGCAGTTACCGGAGCTCCTACGAGCAGTACTTC.

CDR3 DNA sequence: TGTGCCAGCAGGCAACAGGGGGGTCAGCCCCAGCATTTT. Protein: CASRQQGGQPQHF. V usage is TRBV2 and J usage is TRBJ1-5; 8 bases align to TRBD1. CDR3 length: 13 residues. V was clipped by 6 bases and J by 6 bases; unmatched bases: 4. Germline loops: CDR1 SNHLY, CDR2 FYNNEI.

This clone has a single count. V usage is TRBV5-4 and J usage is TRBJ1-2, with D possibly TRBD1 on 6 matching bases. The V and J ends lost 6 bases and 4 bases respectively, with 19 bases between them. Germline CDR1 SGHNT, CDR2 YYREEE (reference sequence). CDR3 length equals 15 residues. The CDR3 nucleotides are TGTGCCAGCAACGGTAGATCGGGGGGCGTCTATGGCTACACCTTC. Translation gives CASNGRSGGVYGYTF.

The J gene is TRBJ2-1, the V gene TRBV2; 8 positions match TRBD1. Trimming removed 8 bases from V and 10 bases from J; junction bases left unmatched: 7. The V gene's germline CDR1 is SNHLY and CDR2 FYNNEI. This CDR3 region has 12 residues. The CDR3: CASRYPGGEQFF. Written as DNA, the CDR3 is TGTGCCAGCCGCTACCCAGGGGGCGAGCAGTTCTTC. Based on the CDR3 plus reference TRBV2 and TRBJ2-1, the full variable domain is EPEVTQTPSHQVTQMGQEVILRCVPISNHLYFYWYRQILGQKVEFLVSFYNNEISEKSEIFDDQFSVERPDGSNFTLKIRSTKLEDSAMYFCASRYPGGEQFFGPGTRLTVL.

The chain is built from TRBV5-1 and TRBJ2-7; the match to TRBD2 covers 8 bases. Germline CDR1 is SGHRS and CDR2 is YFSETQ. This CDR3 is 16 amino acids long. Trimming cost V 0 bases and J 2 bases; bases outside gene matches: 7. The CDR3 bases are TGCGCCAGCAGCTTGGCCGAGGGACTAGTCCCCTACGAGCAGTACTTC. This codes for CASSLAEGLVPYEQYF.

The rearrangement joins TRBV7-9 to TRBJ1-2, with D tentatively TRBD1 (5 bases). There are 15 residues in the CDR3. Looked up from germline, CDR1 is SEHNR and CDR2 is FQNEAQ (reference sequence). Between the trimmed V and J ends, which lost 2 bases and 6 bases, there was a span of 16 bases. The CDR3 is CASSLLHRGEHGYTF. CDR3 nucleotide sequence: TGTGCCAGCAGCTTATTACATAGGGGTGAGCATGGCTACACCTTC.

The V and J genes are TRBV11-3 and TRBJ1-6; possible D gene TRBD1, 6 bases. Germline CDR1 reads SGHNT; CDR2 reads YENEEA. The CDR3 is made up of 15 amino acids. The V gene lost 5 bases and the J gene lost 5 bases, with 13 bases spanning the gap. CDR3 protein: CASSPGQPDNSPLHF. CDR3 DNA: TGTGCCAGCAGCCCTGGACAGCCTGATAATTCACCCCTCCACTTT.

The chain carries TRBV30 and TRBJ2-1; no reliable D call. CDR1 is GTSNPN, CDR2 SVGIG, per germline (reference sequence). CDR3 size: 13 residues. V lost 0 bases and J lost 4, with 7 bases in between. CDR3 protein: CAWSVLDYNEQFF. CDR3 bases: TGTGCCTGGAGTGTCCTAGATTACAATGAGCAGTTCTTC.

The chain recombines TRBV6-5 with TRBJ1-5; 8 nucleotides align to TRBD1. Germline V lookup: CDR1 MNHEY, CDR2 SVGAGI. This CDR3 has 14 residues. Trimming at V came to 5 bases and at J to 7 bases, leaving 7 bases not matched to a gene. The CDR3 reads CASSVGQGGQPQHF. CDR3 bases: TGTGCCAGCAGTGTCGGACAGGGTGGCCAGCCCCAGCATTTT.

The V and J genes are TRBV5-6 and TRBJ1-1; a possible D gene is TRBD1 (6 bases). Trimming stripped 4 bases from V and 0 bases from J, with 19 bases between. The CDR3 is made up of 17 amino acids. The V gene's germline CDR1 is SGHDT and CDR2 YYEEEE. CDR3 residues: CASSPGTPYYLNTEAFF. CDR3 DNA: TGTGCCAGCAGCCCCGGGACACCATATTACTTGAACACTGAAGCTTTCTTT. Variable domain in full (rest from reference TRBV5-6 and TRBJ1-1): DAGVTQSPTHLIKTRGQQVTLRCSPKSGHDTVSWYQQALGQGPQFIFQYYEEEERQRGNFPDRFSGHQFPNYSSELNVNALLLGDSALYLCASSPGTPYYLNTEAFFGQGTRLTVV.

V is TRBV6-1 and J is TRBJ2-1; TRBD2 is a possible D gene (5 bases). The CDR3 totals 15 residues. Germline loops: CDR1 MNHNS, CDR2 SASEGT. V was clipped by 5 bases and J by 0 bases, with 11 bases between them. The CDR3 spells CASSPWELSYNEQFF. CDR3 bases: TGTGCCAGCAGTCCCTGGGAGCTCTCCTACAATGAGCAGTTCTTC.

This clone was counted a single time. DNA of the CDR3: TGCGCCAGCAGTGAGTCGTCTCGCCTTTTTGGCAACTATGGCTACACCTTC. It is translated as CASSESSRLFGNYGYTF. J is TRBJ1-2 and V is TRBV10-2, with D hard to call. Deletions cut 0 bases from V and 2 bases from J, with 16 bases between. This CDR3 is 17 amino acids long. CDR1 is WSHSY and CDR2 is SAAADI in the germline V gene.

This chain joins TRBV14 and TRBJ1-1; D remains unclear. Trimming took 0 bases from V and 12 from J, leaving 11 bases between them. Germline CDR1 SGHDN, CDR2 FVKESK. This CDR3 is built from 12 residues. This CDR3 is CASSQDLEGTFF. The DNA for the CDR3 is TGTGCCAGCAGCCAAGATCTAGAGGGAACTTTCTTT. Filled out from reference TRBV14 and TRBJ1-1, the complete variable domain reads EAGVTQFPSHSVIEKGQTVTLRCDPISGHDNLYWYRRVMGKEIKFLLHFVKESKQDESGMPNNRFLAERTGGTYSTLKVQPAELEDSGVYFCASSQDLEGTFFGQGTRLTVV.

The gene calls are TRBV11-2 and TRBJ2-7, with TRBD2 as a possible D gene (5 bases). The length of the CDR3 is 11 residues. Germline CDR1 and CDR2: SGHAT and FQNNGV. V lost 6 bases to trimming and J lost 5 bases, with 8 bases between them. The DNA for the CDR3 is TGTGCCAGCAGTCTGCGGGACGAGCAGTACTTC. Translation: CASSLRDEQYF.

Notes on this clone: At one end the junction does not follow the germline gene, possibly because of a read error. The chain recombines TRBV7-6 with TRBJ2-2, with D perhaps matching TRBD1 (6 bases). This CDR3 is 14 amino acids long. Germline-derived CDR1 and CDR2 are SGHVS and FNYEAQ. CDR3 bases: TGTGCCACCAGCAGGGGTCATTCGACCGGGGAGCTGTTTTTT. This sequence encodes CATSRGHSTGELFF.

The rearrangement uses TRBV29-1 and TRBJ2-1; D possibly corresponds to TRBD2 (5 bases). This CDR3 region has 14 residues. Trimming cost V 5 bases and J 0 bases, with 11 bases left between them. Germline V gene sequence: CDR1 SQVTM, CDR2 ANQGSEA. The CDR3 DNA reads TGCAGCGTTACACTAGGGAGCTCCTACAATGAGCAGTTCTTC. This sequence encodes CSVTLGSSYNEQFF.

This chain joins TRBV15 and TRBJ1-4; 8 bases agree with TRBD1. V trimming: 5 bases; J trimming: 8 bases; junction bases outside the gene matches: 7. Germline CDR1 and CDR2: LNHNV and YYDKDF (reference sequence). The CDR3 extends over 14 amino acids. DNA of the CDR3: TGTGCCACCAGCTCGAGACAGGGGCCCGAAAAACTGTTTTTT. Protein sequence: CATSSRQGPEKLFF.

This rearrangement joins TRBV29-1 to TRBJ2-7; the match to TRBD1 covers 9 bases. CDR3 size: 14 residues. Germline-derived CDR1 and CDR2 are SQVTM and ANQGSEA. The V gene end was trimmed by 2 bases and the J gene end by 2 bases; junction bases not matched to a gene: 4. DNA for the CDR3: TGCAGCGTTGAAAAGCGGACAGGGGCCTACGAGCAGTACTTC. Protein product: CSVEKRTGAYEQYF.

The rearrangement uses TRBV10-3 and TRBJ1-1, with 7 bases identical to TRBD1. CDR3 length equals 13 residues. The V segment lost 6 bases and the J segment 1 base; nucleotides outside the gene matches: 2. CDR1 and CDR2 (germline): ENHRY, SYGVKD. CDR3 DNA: TGTGCCATCAGGAGGGGGCCGAACACTGAAGCTTTCTTT. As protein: CAIRRGPNTEAFF.

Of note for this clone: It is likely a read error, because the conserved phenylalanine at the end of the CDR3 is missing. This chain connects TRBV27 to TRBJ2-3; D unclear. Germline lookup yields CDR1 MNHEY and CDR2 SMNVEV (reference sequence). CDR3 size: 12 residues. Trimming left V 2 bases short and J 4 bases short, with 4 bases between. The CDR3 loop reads CASSLTSDTQYL. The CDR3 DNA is TGTGCCAGCAGTTTAACATCAGATACGCAGTATCTT.